This T cell receptor (beta chain) is from a study of blood T cell repertoires in COVID-19. Germline V gene data show CDR1 as LNHDA and CDR2 as SQIVND (reference sequence). The CDR3 loop spans 16 amino acids. V lost 4 bases and J lost 6; bases outside the gene matches: 4. How the authors handled the data: Reference gene primer amplification gave nucleated cell count estimates. This table comes from immunoSEQ multiplex PCR, and its TCRdb copy is limited to in-frame clones, with some not included. That table gives V, J and clone size, and the DNA gave D and trimming. The sample contains over 140,000 clones, roughly 80% of which appear only once.

This rearrangement joins TRBV19 to TRBJ2-2, with 14 positions matching TRBD2. Sequencing was performed on peripheral blood. This sequence originates from an older woman with acute or convalescent COVID-19. CDR3 protein: CASSTRTSGRPGELFF. DNA of the CDR3: TGTGCCAGTAGTACGAGGACTAGCGGGAGGCCCGGGGAGCTGTTTTTT.